This TCR beta chain was identified during a study of Ad26.COV2.S vaccination and SARS-CoV-2 variants. Treatment reported: approximately 18 received Ad26.COV2.S at low or high dose, single or two shots; roughly five received placebo; per-sample allocation not given. The study sampled participants on day 63 after the first vaccine or placebo injection. The germline V and J ends were trimmed by 2 bases and 7 bases, with 17 bases remaining between them. CDR3 length: 15 amino acids. Germline V gene sequence: CDR1 MDHEN, CDR2 SYDVKM. As concerns this clone: Its antigen remains unknown.

General study results and limits: Reportedly, after vaccination the spike-specific CD8+ and CD4+ T cell responses displayed substantial breadth.

The data were produced by immunoSEQ multiplex PCR, yet TCRdb's version contains in-frame clones alone and is incomplete. In the table there are some 400,000 clones, around nine tenths of which are singletons. This TCR was sampled from a person aged 18-60 years who received the Ad26.COV2.S COVID-19 vaccine or a placebo. The rearrangement links TRBV28 to TRBJ2-5; D is possibly TRBD1 or TRBD2 (5 bases each). The specimen comprised peripheral blood, sampled in a trial of Ad26.COV2.S vaccine versus placebo. CDR3 in amino acids: CASSLSGSGGGTQYF. In DNA, the CDR3 is TGTGCCAGCAGTTTAAGCGGCAGCGGTGGGGGGACCCAGTACTTC.